The source of this TCR beta chain is a study of control samples from healthy donors and cancer patients. V shed 4 bases, J shed 5 bases, and the junction held 2 bases outside the gene matches. This CDR3 is built from 15 residues. Germline V lookup: CDR1 MRHNA, CDR2 SNTAGT. In its sample, this clone ranks as medium-sized. Method: immunoSEQ multiplex PCR; TCRdb's copy keeps in-frame clones and lacks some. This table holds under 80,000 clones, 94% found once. Sample: blood. This sequence was found in a woman between 40 and 55 years old in good health. The gene calls are TRBV6-4 and TRBJ2-3, with 14 bases matching TRBD2. CDR3 region: CASSAGLAGVDTQYF. DNA for the CDR3: TGTGCCAGCAGTGCGGGACTAGCGGGAGTAGATACGCAGTATTTT.